Presented here are 10 T cell receptor beta chains from one specimen sequenced in a study of CD8 T cells in ankylosing spondylitis. The study, taken as a whole, reports: It appeared that ankylosing spondylitis blood was characterized by a TCR beta motif of fewer than ten highly homologous variants.

A single record per CDR3 protein comes from TCRdb applying MiXCR to the 5' RACE reads. In the table there are about 800,000 distinct CDR3 sequences, 10% to 15% of which are singletons. These TCRs' antigens remain unknown. Material: blood, either unsorted or a sorted T cell fraction (not recorded which). These receptors originate from a male donor with ankylosing spondylitis.

The chain uses TRBV18 and TRBJ1-2; D gene uncertain. V lost 5 bases and J lost 1, with 14 bases in between. The germline gives CDR1 KGHSH, CDR2 LQKENI. The CDR3 consists of 15 residues. CDR3 DNA sequence: TGTGCCAGCTCATCCATGGCGAAGGGTAACTATGGCTACACCTTC. As protein: CASSSMAKGNYGYTF.

This clonotype came up a few times. The chain links TRBV7-3 to TRBJ2-5; D is possibly TRBD2 (6 bases). The germline V gene has CDR1 SGHTA and CDR2 FQGTGA. The length of the CDR3 is 13 residues. V was trimmed by 1 base and J by 9 bases, leaving 12 bases between them. This CDR3 reads CASSLKPPGAQYF. The CDR3, as DNA: TGTGCCAGCAGCTTAAAACCCCCGGGGGCCCAGTACTTC. The complete variable domain, with remaining parts taken from reference TRBV7-3 and TRBJ2-5, reads GAGVSQTPSNKVTEKGKYVELRCDPISGHTALYWYRQSLGQGPEFLIYFQGTGAADDSGLPNDRFFAVRPEGSVSTLKIQRTERGDSAVYLCASSLKPPGAQYFGPGTRLLVL.

The rearrangement links TRBV7-6 to TRBJ2-5; D perhaps matches TRBD1 (6 bases). The CDR3 runs 14 residues. The ends were cut back, 5 bases at V and 7 bases at J, with 17 bases in the middle. Germline V lookup: CDR1 SGHVS, CDR2 FNYEAQ. CDR3 coding DNA: TGTGCCAGCAGCCAGAACAGGGTTGGAGCGACCCAGTACTTC. Translating gives CASSQNRVGATQYF.

This clonotype came up many times. The chain couples TRBV12-3 or TRBV12-4 to TRBJ2-1, with TRBD2 identical over 13 bases. The CDR3 is made up of 15 amino acids. Trimming cost V 6 bases and J 10 bases; bases outside gene matches: 9. The CDR3: CASRLGLAGAYEQFF. The CDR3 region has the DNA TGTGCCAGCAGACTCGGACTAGCGGGAGCGTACGAGCAGTTCTTC.

This clonotype was counted a few times. The J gene is TRBJ2-1, the V gene TRBV2, with D possibly matching TRBD2 (6 bases). V lost 6 bases, J lost 7 bases, and 16 bases lay in between. Germline V gene lookup returns CDR1 SNHLY and CDR2 FYNNEI. The CDR3 loop spans 14 amino acids. The CDR3 DNA is TGTGCCAGCAGGGGACTTATATTGGGGAATGAGCAGTTCTTC. Protein sequence: CASRGLILGNEQFF.

The V and J genes are TRBV7-9 and TRBJ2-7; D is unclear. The germline V gene has CDR1 SEHNR and CDR2 FQNEAQ (reference sequence). This CDR3 contains 15 residues. Trimming cost V 1 base and J 3 bases, with 13 bases left between them. CDR3 protein: CASSLGAATLYEQYF. CDR3 sequence (DNA): TGTGCCAGCAGCTTAGGGGCGGCGACCCTCTACGAGCAGTACTTC.

This clonotype was seen only a few times. The rearrangement uses TRBV5-1 and TRBJ2-3; 8 nucleotides align to TRBD1. The CDR3 length is 15 residues. V lost 0 bases and J lost 3; bases outside the gene matches: 3. Germline loops: CDR1 SGHRS, CDR2 YFSETQ. The CDR3 spells CASSLVWTGTDTQYF. CDR3 nucleotides: TGCGCCAGCAGCTTGGTGTGGACAGGGACAGATACGCAGTATTTT.

This clonotype was observed a handful of times. The V and J genes are TRBV7-2 and TRBJ1-1; tentatively, D is TRBD1 (6 bases). This CDR3 spans 14 amino acids. CDR1 is SGHTA, CDR2 FQGNSA, per germline. V lost 2 bases and J 6 bases, leaving 13 bases between the germline ends. CDR3 DNA sequence: TGTGCCAGCAGCTTAACAGGGACCTTGTCTGAAGCTTTCTTT. Residues: CASSLTGTLSEAFF.

The rearrangement uses TRBV7-9 and TRBJ1-1; D is uncertain. The CDR3 contains 14 residues. Germline V gene data show CDR1 as SEHNR and CDR2 as FQNEAQ (reference sequence). V was trimmed by 6 bases and J by 4 bases, leaving 15 bases between them. The CDR3 nucleotides read TGTGCCAGCAGGAGGTCAGAGCTCAGCACTGAAGCTTTCTTT. Translation: CASRRSELSTEAFF.

The V gene is TRBV6-2 or TRBV6-3, the J gene TRBJ2-1; D may be TRBD2 (6 bases). Germline V gene data show CDR1 as MNHEY and CDR2 as SVGEGT. This CDR3 has 15 residues. Trimming left V 3 bases short and J 4 bases short, with 13 bases between. CDR3 amino acids: CASSYPLRGYNEQFF. CDR3 nucleotides: TGTGCCAGCAGTTATCCCCTGCGGGGTTACAATGAGCAGTTCTTC.